This T cell receptor beta chain was captured by sequencing in a study of blood T cell repertoires in COVID-19. Background on the study: Donors in the United States, Italy and Spain gave samples during acute or convalescent COVID-19. PBMCs, B-cell-depleted T cells, or T cells provided the cDNA or gDNA that made up the material.

Under the authors' procedure: Amplification of reference gene primers was used by the study to estimate nucleated cell counts. This table comes from immunoSEQ multiplex PCR, and its TCRdb copy is limited to in-frame clones, with some not included. The V and J calls and clone size come from that table; D and trimming were worked out from the DNA. The sample has roughly 290,000 clones; roughly 90% are singletons. Germline V lookup: CDR1 SQVTM, CDR2 ANQGSEA. V shed 5 bases and J shed 3 bases, with 11 bases lying between them. The CDR3 runs to 13 residues. This clone was seen once. The chain couples TRBV29-1 to TRBJ1-3; no firm D call. The receptor was derived from a woman in her sixties or seventies with acute or convalescent COVID-19. Sequencing was performed on peripheral blood. The CDR3 spells CSVSTGNGNTIYF. In nucleotides, the CDR3 is TGCAGCGTTTCGACCGGGAATGGAAACACCATATATTTT.